The text below deals with one T cell receptor beta chain. Its antigen is undetermined. These data belong to a study of T-cell memory formation after mild COVID-19. As for the study in general: The two donors had largely donor-specific TCR clusters.

Study results and limitations: Some clones that responded turned up in pre-infection memory, which suggests that cross-reactive memory joined in. What remained unconfirmed was the SARS-CoV-2 specificity of second-wave clones peaking on day 37.

The length of the CDR3 is 13 residues. V gave up 4 bases and J gave up 4 bases, with 10 bases separating them. From the 5' RACE reads, TCRdb called clonotypes with MiXCR, one entry per CDR3 protein. The sample shows hundreds of thousands of distinct CDR3 sequences, more than 15% of them seen only once. The genes are TRBV12-3 or TRBV12-4 and TRBJ2-5; D may be TRBD2 (6 bases). The receptor comes from a young man who had mild COVID-19 (a few samples of this study predate the infection). Cell type and time point are not known. The specimen sequenced was PBMCs or a T cell subset sorted from them (not recorded which). The CDR3 reads CASSYPGVETQYF. CDR3 coding DNA: TGTGCCAGCAGTTATCCGGGGGTAGAGACCCAGTACTTC.